This TCR beta chain was obtained from a study of blood T cells in healthy people across ages. Study observations and caveats: Unknown CMV status may confound age-related changes in expanded clones.

Next came a second PCR, run for roughly 6 to 11 cycles, which used a sample-barcoded 5' primer along with a J-beta primer mix. TCRdb reprocessed the 5' RACE reads with MiXCR, giving one entry per CDR3 protein. The table records about 640,000 distinct CDR3 sequences, approximately 30% of them present only once. This CDR3 has 16 residues. CDR1 is SGHTA and CDR2 is FQGNSA in the germline V gene. The draw of peripheral blood yielded roughly 10 milliliters from each donor. With regard to this clonotype: Its target is unknown. At one of its ends the junction is not consistent with the germline gene, which may arise from a read error.

The sequence came from a woman older than 75 in good health. The gene calls are TRBV7-2 and TRBJ1-2; D possibly corresponds to TRBD1 (5 bases). The material sequenced was blood. The DNA for the CDR3 is TGTGCCAGTAGCTTAGCGCCGGGACGGAGTCCCTATGGCTACACCTTC. It encodes CASSLAPGRSPYGYTF.